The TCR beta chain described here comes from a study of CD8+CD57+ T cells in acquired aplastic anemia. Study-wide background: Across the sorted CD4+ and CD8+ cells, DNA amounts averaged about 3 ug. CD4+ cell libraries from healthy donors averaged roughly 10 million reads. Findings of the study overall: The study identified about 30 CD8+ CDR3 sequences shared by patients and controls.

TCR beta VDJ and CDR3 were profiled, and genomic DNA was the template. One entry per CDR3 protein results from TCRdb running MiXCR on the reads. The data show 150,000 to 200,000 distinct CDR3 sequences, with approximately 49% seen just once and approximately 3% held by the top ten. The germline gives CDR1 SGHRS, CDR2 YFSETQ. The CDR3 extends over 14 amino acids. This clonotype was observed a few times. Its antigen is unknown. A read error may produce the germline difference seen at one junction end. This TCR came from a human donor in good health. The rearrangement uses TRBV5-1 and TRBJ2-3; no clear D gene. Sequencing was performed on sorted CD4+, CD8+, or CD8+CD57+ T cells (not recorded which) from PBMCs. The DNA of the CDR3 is TGTGCCAGCAGCTTAGTGGTGGGAACAGATACGCAGTATTTT. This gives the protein CASSLVVGTDTQYF.